A selection of T cell receptor beta chains follows, all from one sample in a study of cytomegalovirus exposure and HLA in healthy donors. Repertoires were generated with immunoSEQ multiplex PCR, while TCRdb's copy carries only in-frame clones and drops some. The data show about 140,000 clones, with 55% to 80% seen just once and under 15% held by the top ten. Sequenced input: PBMCs. Receptors were obtained from a human donor in good health. Both conserved end residues are part of each CDR3. A D gene is named only where the DNA matches it firmly.

d_call: -
v_call: TRBV6-5
cdr3_aa: CASSLGDFGNSPLHF

d_call: TRBD2
v_call: TRBV7-2
cdr3_aa: CASSLARSGSFTGELFF

d_call: TRBD2
v_call: TRBV7-3
cdr3_aa: CASSLSRTSEIYEQYF

d_call: TRBD2
v_call: TRBV5-6
cdr3_aa: CASSLEGTTYEQYF

d_call: -
v_call: TRBV7-7
cdr3_aa: CASSQRGFTEAFF

d_call: -
v_call: TRBV19
cdr3_aa: CASSISGAQPQHF

d_call: -
v_call: TRBV7-8
cdr3_aa: CASSLSGGQGGMSFF

d_call: TRBD1
v_call: TRBV5-1
cdr3_aa: CASSPGTGGEQYF

d_call: TRBD1
v_call: TRBV4-1
cdr3_aa: CASSQEGQRSYNSPLHF

d_call: TRBD1
v_call: TRBV12-5
cdr3_aa: CASADRAYGYTF